Below, 16 T cell receptor delta chains from the same sample are listed, as sequenced in a study of gamma-delta chains in newborns, infants, children. TCRdb re-called the reads with CATT. The sample holds about 11,000 delta-chain clones; about 8.8% are singletons and the top ten take approximately 4%. The sample consisted of blood. These receptors came from a child who was a newborn, infant or young child, either healthy, febrile or measles-vaccinated (not recorded which).

There are a few counts of this clone. The chain recombines TRDV2 with TRDJ1; 13 bases agree with TRDD3. The germline V gene has CDR1 GEAIGNYY and CDR2 EKD. The CDR3 totals 19 residues. Trimming took 5 bases from V and 0 from J; bases not matched to a gene: 14. Here the CDR3 reads CACGPLLGDTRLHTDKLIF. The CDR3 DNA reads as TGTGCCTGTGGCCCTCTACTGGGGGATACGCGCCTCCACACCGATAAACTCATCTTT.

By share, this clone ranks as medium-sized. The CDR3 loop is CACEGLGVYTDKLIF. CDR3 nucleotides: TGTGCCTGTGAGGGTTTGGGGGTTTACACCGATAAACTCATCTTT. This chain joins TRDV2 and TRDJ1, with D possibly being TRDD3 (6 bases). CDR1 is GEAIGNYY, CDR2 EKD, per germline. The germline V and J ends were trimmed by 4 bases and 0 bases, with 14 bases remaining between them. This CDR3 is 15 amino acids long.

This clone was recorded a few times. The CDR3 region has the DNA TGTGCCTGTGATCCCTATGCCACCGATAAACTCATCTTT. Translation gives CACDPYATDKLIF. V gene TRDV2 combines with J gene TRDJ1; no definite D call. The germline V gene has CDR1 GEAIGNYY and CDR2 EKD. This CDR3 is built from 13 residues. V was clipped by 4 bases and J by 1 base, with 9 bases between them.

This clone turned up a few times. The chain carries TRDV2 and TRDJ1; 12 bases map to TRDD3. The V segment lost 1 base and the J segment 2 bases; nucleotides outside the gene matches: 7. The germline CDR1 and CDR2 sequences are GEAIGNYY and EKD. This CDR3 region has 17 residues. CDR3 region: CACDTLTGGYWTDKLIF. CDR3 bases: TGTGCCTGTGACACTCTCACTGGGGGATACTGGACCGATAAACTCATCTTT.

CDR3 nucleotides: TGTGCCTGTGACACGACGTGGGGGATACAAACCCGCACCGATAAACTCATCTTT. Its protein is CACDTTWGIQTRTDKLIF. The chain uses TRDV2 and TRDJ1, with TRDD3 identical over 10 bases. Germline values: CDR1 GEAIGNYY, CDR2 EKD. J lost 1 base, V lost 1 base, and 11 bases had no gene match. This CDR3 contains 18 residues.

This clone was counted only a few times. The chain carries TRDV2 and TRDJ1; TRDD3 is a possible D gene (5 bases). In germline, CDR1 is GEAIGNYY, CDR2 EKD. V was clipped by 0 bases and J by 7 bases, with 14 bases between them. This CDR3 has 14 amino acids. The DNA for the CDR3 is TGTGCCTGTGACACCCTCGTGGATAGGTTTAAACTCATCTTT. It specifies CACDTLVDRFKLIF.

The table lists this clone with a few counts. The same CDR3 can be traced to other DNA sequences in this sample. This chain uses TRDV2 with TRDJ1; 9 nucleotides align to TRDD3. CDR1 and CDR2 from the germline V gene are GEAIGNYY and EKD. With 3 bases clipped from V and 2 bases from J, the junction kept 3 bases outside the gene matches. This CDR3 has 14 amino acids. CDR3 residues: CACDPLGDTDKLIF. The CDR3 DNA reads TGTGCCTGTGACCCCCTGGGGGATACCGATAAACTCATCTTT.

The genes are TRDV2 and TRDJ1; 8 bases fit TRDD3. Germline V CDR1 and CDR2: GEAIGNYY, EKD. V lost 2 bases to trimming and J lost 0 bases; unmatched junction nucleotides: 13. This CDR3 has 18 residues. The CDR3 is CACDNVLTGGEYTDKLIF. CDR3 in DNA: TGTGCCTGTGACAACGTTCTAACTGGGGGGGAATACACCGATAAACTCATCTTT.

The chain combines TRDV2 with TRDJ1; tentative D call: TRDD3 (5 bases). Per the germline V gene, CDR1 is GEAIGNYY and CDR2 is EKD. The CDR3 contains 16 residues. V shed 1 base and J shed 3 bases, with 17 bases lying between them. The CDR3 DNA follows: TGTGCCTGTGACACTTTGATGGGGAGTTTCTCCGATAAACTCATCTTT. Translation: CACDTLMGSFSDKLIF.

There are a few counts of this clone. The genes are TRDV2 and TRDJ1; 12 positions match TRDD3. Trimming removed 0 bases from V and 2 bases from J; junction bases left unmatched: 9. The CDR3 spans 18 residues. Germline V gene sequence: CDR1 GEAIGNYY, CDR2 EKD. The chain's CDR3 is CACDTVSGGYARTDKLIF. In DNA form, the CDR3 reads TGTGCCTGTGACACCGTATCTGGGGGATACGCCCGGACCGATAAACTCATCTTT.

This sequence joins TRDV2 and TRDJ1; perhaps TRDD3 as D (6 bases). TCRdb lists no J gene, so it was determined here by aligning the DNA to germline. CDR1 GEAIGNYY and CDR2 EKD come from the germline V gene. Trimming took off 0 bases at V and 0 bases at J, with 25 bases between the two ends. The CDR3 spans 20 residues. The CDR3 is CACDTVGGPGPPDDTDKLIF. The CDR3 nucleotides read TGTGCCTGTGACACCGTAGGGGGACCCGGACCCCCAGATGACACCGATAAACTCATCTTT.

The assigned J gene is TRDJ1, but the V gene is uncalled; the table assigns TRDD3, which was not confirmed against the DNA. The CDR3 spans 19 residues. CDR3 region: CACDTIPRVGDKGTDKLIF. CDR3 bases: TGTGCCTGTGACACAATCCCTCGAGTGGGGGATAAGGGCACCGATAAACTCATCTTT.

This clone came up a few times. The rearrangement links TRDV2 to TRDJ3, with 11 bases identical to TRDD3. The V gene end was trimmed by 0 bases and the J gene end by 4 bases; junction bases not matched to a gene: 4. Germline values: CDR1 GEAIGNYY, CDR2 EKD. CDR3 length: 18 residues. This CDR3 reads CACDTVLGDIWDTRQMFF. In DNA form, the CDR3 reads TGTGCCTGTGACACCGTACTGGGGGATATTTGGGACACCCGACAGATGTTTTTC.

The chain carries TRDV2 and TRDJ3; 7 nucleotides align to TRDD3. V shed 0 bases and J 0 bases; nucleotides not matched to a gene: 10. The germline V gene has CDR1 GEAIGNYY and CDR2 EKD. This CDR3 comprises 20 residues. This CDR3 is CACDTAWGSQSSWDTRQMFF. CDR3 DNA sequence: TGTGCCTGTGACACCGCCTGGGGGTCACAGAGCTCCTGGGACACCCGACAGATGTTTTTC.

This chain joins TRDV2 and TRDJ1, with 13 bases that match TRDD3. The CDR3 loop spans 17 amino acids. The germline V gene has CDR1 GEAIGNYY and CDR2 EKD. The J segment lost 3 bases and the V segment lost 3 bases, leaving 9 bases of the junction unmatched. The CDR3 here is CACDPVTGGYAPDKLIF. For the CDR3, the DNA is TGTGCCTGTGACCCCGTTACTGGGGGATACGCCCCCGATAAACTCATCTTT.

The V gene remains uncalled, whereas the J gene is TRDJ3; the table's D call of TRDD3 was not tested on the DNA. The CDR3 covers 18 residues. The CDR3 DNA follows: TGTGCCTGTGACACCGTGATATCTAGCTCCTGGGACACCCGACAGATGTTTTTC. Protein sequence: CACDTVISSSWDTRQMFF.